The clone carrying this T cell receptor (beta chain) came up a few times. These data come from a study of sequential checkpoint blockade in melanoma. For the study at large: Each arm's sequence ended with maintenance nivolumab.

Per germline, CDR1 SEHNR and CDR2 FQNEAQ (reference sequence). CDR3 length: 18 amino acids. V was pared by 1 base and J by 1 base, with 8 bases of the junction left unmatched. TCRdb keeps only in-frame clones here, not all; method: immunoSEQ multiplex PCR. The sample yields 23,000 or so clones, around 70% seen once. Documented treatment: randomized to nivolumab then ipilimumab (arm A) or the reverse (arm B). This specimen consisted of CD8+ T cells sorted from blood (inferred from file names), obtained from a patient given nivolumab and ipilimumab in sequence. V gene TRBV7-9 combines with J gene TRBJ2-1, with 9 bases matching TRBD2. The receptor comes from a human donor with melanoma. CDR3 sequence (DNA): TGTGCCAGCAGCTTAGGGAGAAGCGGGGGGCATTCCTACAATGAGCAGTTCTTC. It codes for CASSLGRSGGHSYNEQFF.